This TCR beta chain is from a study of cytomegalovirus exposure and HLA in healthy donors. Study-wide findings and caveats: V- and J-gene trimming of TCR beta was linked (in a later analysis) to a missense DCLRE1C variant.

From germline, CDR1 is SGDLS and CDR2 YYNGEE. V was clipped by 5 bases and J by 3 bases, with 12 bases between them. The CDR3 is 13 residues long. PCR employed 60 Vbeta and 13 Jbeta primers. Clones were read by immunoSEQ multiplex PCR, and TCRdb kept only the in-frame ones, dropping some. This sample yields about 120,000 clones, of which about 78% are seen a single time; 9.5% to 15% belongs to the top ten. Regarding this clone: Its specificity is unknown.

Sample: PBMCs. This sequence originates from a woman aged 40 to 50 in good health and CMV-seropositive. The chain links TRBV9 to TRBJ2-7, with D possibly being TRBD2 (5 bases). The DNA of the CDR3 is TGTGCCAGCAGTAAAGCCGGGAACTACGAGCAGTACTTC. Protein product: CASSKAGNYEQYF. The full variable domain, its missing parts supplied by reference TRBV9 and TRBJ2-7, is DSGVTQTPKHLITATGQRVTLRCSPRSGDLSVYWYQQSLDQGLQFLIQYYNGEERAKGNILERFSAQQFPDLHSELNLSSLELGDSALYFCASSKAGNYEQYFGPGTRLTVT.